This T cell receptor beta chain was captured in a study of CD8 T cells in Susac syndrome. Reverse transcription of about 0.45 to 1 ug RNA was carried out with random hexamers. From the immunoSEQ multiplex PCR reads, TCRdb called clonotypes with MiXCR, one entry per CDR3 protein. The sample holds more than 150,000 distinct CDR3 sequences, just under 95% seen once. This CDR3 comprises 13 residues. V lost 2 bases to trimming and J lost 4 bases, with 11 bases between them. Looked up from germline, CDR1 is SQVTM and CDR2 is ANQGSEA. This clonotype was picked up one time. The patients with Susac syndrome satisfied recently defined diagnostic criteria for either definite or probable disease.

The origin of this receptor is a human donor with Susac syndrome. Sequenced: CD8+ T cells from PBMCs. J is TRBJ2-5 and V is TRBV29-1, with D hard to call. The CDR3 sequence: CSVETLGLETQYF. In nucleotides, the CDR3 is TGCAGCGTTGAAACCTTGGGCTTAGAGACCCAGTACTTC.